One T cell receptor beta chain is described in this entry. This sample was included in a study of blood T cell repertoires in COVID-19. Between the trimmed V and J ends, which lost 4 bases and 4 bases, there was a span of 18 bases. CDR3 length: 16 amino acids. CDR1 and CDR2 (germline): LGHDT, YNNKEL (reference sequence). The protocol was immunoSEQ multiplex PCR, while the TCRdb copy is restricted to in-frame clones and leaves out a portion. Here the sample spans some 210,000 clones, roughly 90% being singletons. The V and J genes are TRBV3-1 (or the pseudogene TRBV3-2) and TRBJ2-3, with a weak D call TRBD2 (6 bases). The specimen was peripheral blood. This receptor was obtained from a man in his sixties who had recovered from COVID-19. The CDR3 region is CASSRPVVGGPDTQYF. The CDR3 bases are TGTGCCAGCAGCCGCCCAGTCGTCGGGGGACCAGATACGCAGTATTTT.